This T cell receptor (beta chain) was recovered during a study of T cells in Graves' hyperthyroidism and ophthalmopathy. Germline CDR1 reads MNHNS; CDR2 reads SASEGT. The CDR3 totals 13 residues. V was trimmed by 5 bases and J by 4 bases, leaving 8 bases between them. TCR beta CDR3 sequences were amplified from RNA transcripts. A first-round RT-PCR of the TCR CDR3 used the HTBI primer set. From the multiplex PCR reads, TCRdb called clonotypes with MiXCR, one entry per CDR3 protein. The table has about 700,000 distinct CDR3 sequences, about 15% seen once. For the diagnoses, clinical symptoms, serum thyroxine and TRAb, thyroid ultrasound and orbital computed tomography were used. This clonotype was counted at least ten times. The antigen is undetermined. Findings of the study overall: Median prediction lead before ophthalmopathy onset was roughly 6 months with the model.

This sequence originates from a woman aged 18-29 years with Graves' hyperthyroidism. The sample consisted of blood. The rearrangement links TRBV6-1 to TRBJ2-2, with D possibly being TRBD1 (6 bases). For the CDR3, the DNA is TGTGCCAGCAGTAGACAGGCCACCGGGGAGCTGTTTTTT. It translates to CASSRQATGELFF.